This T cell receptor beta chain originates from a study of blood T cell repertoires in COVID-19. Study as a whole: The United States, Italy and Spain provided the acute and convalescent COVID-19 samples.

Here immunoSEQ multiplex PCR was the method, and the copy in TCRdb shows in-frame clones only, minus some. Among fewer than 150,000 clones, around 90% were seen once, and the ten largest hold 9.5% to 11%. CDR1 and CDR2 (germline): SGHRS, YFSETQ. V dropped 1 base and J dropped 1 base, with 9 bases sitting between them. The CDR3 has 14 residues. The sample comprised peripheral blood. This TCR derives from a woman aged 80 or over with acute or convalescent COVID-19. V gene TRBV5-1 combines with J gene TRBJ2-7; D is perhaps TRBD1 (6 bases). The CDR3 sequence is CASSLSGASYEQYF. The CDR3 DNA follows: TGCGCCAGCAGCTTGTCAGGGGCATCCTACGAGCAGTACTTC.